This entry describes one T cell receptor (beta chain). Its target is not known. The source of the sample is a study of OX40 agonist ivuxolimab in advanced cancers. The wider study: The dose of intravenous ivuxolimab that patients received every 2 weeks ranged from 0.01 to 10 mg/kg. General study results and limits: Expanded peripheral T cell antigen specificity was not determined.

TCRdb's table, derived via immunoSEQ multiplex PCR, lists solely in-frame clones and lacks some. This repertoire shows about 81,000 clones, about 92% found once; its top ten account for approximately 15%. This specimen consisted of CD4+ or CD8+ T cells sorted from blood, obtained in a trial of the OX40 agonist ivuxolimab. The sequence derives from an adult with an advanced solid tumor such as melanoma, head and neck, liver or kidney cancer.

For the CDR3, the DNA is TGTGCCAGCAGCCCAGCAGTGGGCGGGAGCTATGGCTACACCTTC. This encodes CASSPAVGGSYGYTF. This chain uses TRBV7-6 with TRBJ1-2; no clear D. The CDR3 spans 15 residues. V gave up 5 bases and J gave up 4 bases, with 17 bases separating them. Germline CDR1 is SGHVS and CDR2 is FNYEAQ. Full variable domain (remainder filled in from reference TRBV7-6 and TRBJ1-2): GAGVSQSPRYKVTKRGQDVALRCDPISGHVSLYWYRQALGQGPEFLTYFNYEAQQDKSGLPNDRFSAERPEGSISTLTIQRTEQRDSAMYRCASSPAVGGSYGYTFGSGTRLTVV.